The 30 T cell receptor beta chains listed next were all sequenced from one sample in a study of OX40 agonist ivuxolimab in advanced cancers. Assay: immunoSEQ multiplex PCR; the TCRdb copy retains only in-frame clones and omits some. The sample lists about 82,000 clones; approximately 87% were seen once. Specimen: CD4+ or CD8+ T cells sorted from blood, collected in a trial of the OX40 agonist ivuxolimab. Receptors originate from an adult with an advanced solid tumor such as melanoma, head and neck, liver or kidney cancer.

The chain joins TRBV19 to TRBJ2-3, with D maybe TRBD1 (6 bases). The CDR3 runs to 14 residues. V was shortened by 3 bases and J by 2 bases, with 9 bases between the two germline ends. Germline V gene data show CDR1 as LNHDA and CDR2 as SQIVND (reference sequence). The CDR3 here is CASSMDRPTDTQYF. Written as DNA, the CDR3 is TGTGCCAGTAGTATGGACAGACCCACAGATACGCAGTATTTT.

This chain joins TRBV11-1 and TRBJ2-7; no reliable D call. The germline gives CDR1 SGHAT, CDR2 FQDESV (reference sequence). The length of the CDR3 is 12 residues. V was shortened by 0 bases and J by 6 bases, with 6 bases between the two germline ends. The CDR3, as DNA: TGTGCCAGCAGCTTAGCTGGTATCGAGCAGTACTTC. This translates into CASSLAGIEQYF. The whole variable domain, filled in from reference TRBV11-1 and TRBJ2-7, reads EAEVAQSPRYKITEKSQAVAFWCDPISGHATLYWYRQILGQGPELLVQFQDESVVDDSQLPKDRFSAERLKGVDSTLKIQPAELGDSAMYLCASSLAGIEQYFGPGTRLTVT.

The CDR3 loop reads CASSSLSGGTTYEQYF. CDR3 bases: TGTGCCAGCAGTTCTCTTTCTGGGGGAACTACCTACGAGCAGTACTTC. V and J are TRBV6-5 and TRBJ2-7, with D possibly called TRBD1 or TRBD2 (5 bases each). The CDR3 runs to 16 residues. Trimming took 4 bases from V and 2 from J, leaving 18 bases between them. Germline-derived CDR1 and CDR2 are MNHEY and SVGAGI.

This clone was seen a single time. The chain employs TRBV4-1 and TRBJ2-6; TRBD1 matches at 10 bases. The CDR3 length is 17 residues. Germline V lookup: CDR1 MGHRA, CDR2 YSYEKL. The trim removed 2 bases at V and 4 bases at J, leaving 5 bases unmatched. CDR3 nucleotides: TGCGCCAGCAGCCAAAGACAGGGGGCGAGCGGGGCCAACGTCCTGACTTTC. Protein product: CASSQRQGASGANVLTF.

The J gene is TRBJ1-2, the V gene TRBV4-3; tentative D call: TRBD1 (6 bases). The CDR3 consists of 16 residues. Germline CDR1 and CDR2: LGHNA and YSLEER. V was cut by 4 bases and J by 5 bases, with 20 bases left in between. CDR3 DNA: TGCGCCAGCAGCCCGGAGGTGGGACGGCAGGGGTATGGCTACACCTTC. Encoded protein: CASSPEVGRQGYGYTF.

The rearrangement uses TRBV5-6 and TRBJ2-2, with TRBD2 matching 8 bases. V lost 1 base, J lost 1 base, and 0 bases stayed unmatched. CDR3 length: 15 amino acids. CDR1 SGHDT and CDR2 YYEEEE come from the germline V gene. CDR3 residues: CASSLTSGNTGELFF. In nucleotides, the CDR3 is TGTGCCAGCAGCTTGACTAGCGGGAACACCGGGGAGCTGTTTTTT.

CDR3 residues: CASSYQGGDTEAFF. Here the CDR3 DNA reads TGTGCCAGCAGCTACCAGGGGGGGGACACTGAAGCTTTCTTT. This chain uses TRBV7-2 with TRBJ1-1; 7 bases match TRBD1. Per the germline V gene, CDR1 is SGHTA and CDR2 is FQGNSA. The CDR3 is made up of 14 amino acids. V dropped 4 bases and J dropped 3; count of bases not matched to a gene: 5. The variable domain in full, with the rest retrieved from reference TRBV7-2 and TRBJ1-1, is GAGVSQSPSNKVTEKGKDVELRCDPISGHTALYWYRQSLGQGLEFLIYFQGNSAPDKSGLPSDRFSAERTGGSVSTLTIQRTQQEDSAVYLCASSYQGGDTEAFFGQGTRLTVV.

This clone was seen only once. V usage is TRBV6-5 and J usage is TRBJ2-7; D is possibly TRBD2 (6 bases). Per germline, CDR1 MNHEY and CDR2 SVGAGI. CDR3 length: 15 residues. V lost 0 bases to trimming and J lost 2 bases, with 11 bases between them. For the CDR3, the DNA is TGTGCCAGCAGTTACTCGGCGGGGACCCCCTACGAGCAGTACTTC. Translated: CASSYSAGTPYEQYF.

The chain uses TRBV5-8 and TRBJ1-2; a weak D match, TRBD1 (5 bases). The CDR3 spans 16 residues. Germline lookup yields CDR1 SGHTS and CDR2 YDEGEE. V gave up 4 bases and J gave up 0 bases, with 16 bases separating them. DNA of the CDR3: TGTGCCAGCAGCCCCCGGGGCCGGGGGTCTAACTATGGCTACACCTTC. It specifies CASSPRGRGSNYGYTF. Filled out from reference TRBV5-8 and TRBJ1-2, the complete variable domain reads EAGVTQSPTHLIKTRGQQATLRCSPISGHTSVYWYQQALGLGLQFLLWYDEGEERNRGNFPPRFSGRQFPNYSSELNVNALELEDSALYLCASSPRGRGSNYGYTFGSGTRLTVV.

The chain couples TRBV7-2 to TRBJ2-1; no firm D call. Germline CDR1 and CDR2: SGHTA and FQGNSA. This CDR3 region has 13 residues. Trimming shortened V by 2 bases and J by 6 bases, and 8 bases separated the two germline ends. As DNA, the CDR3 is TGTGCCAGCAGCTTACGGGCAGCCAATGAGCAGTTCTTC. The encoded protein is CASSLRAANEQFF.

The chain recombines TRBV7-9 with TRBJ1-5; possibly TRBD1 for D (6 bases). Per the germline V gene, CDR1 is SEHNR and CDR2 is FQNEAQ (reference sequence). This CDR3 contains 17 residues. Trimming took 1 base from V and 2 from J, leaving 15 bases between them. The CDR3 DNA reads TGTGCCAGCAGCTTAGTCCCTGCAGGGGTTGGCAATCAGCCCCAGCATTTT. Translated, it gives CASSLVPAGVGNQPQHF.

V is TRBV7-8 and J is TRBJ2-2; 8 bases align to TRBD2. CDR3 size: 18 residues. The junction had 16 bases not matched to a gene; V was cut back by 5 bases and J by 5 bases. Germline CDR1 reads SGHVS; CDR2 reads FQNEAQ. The CDR3 protein is CASSTKRLAGGWTGELFF. The CDR3 DNA is TGTGCCAGCAGCACCAAACGACTTGCGGGGGGTTGGACCGGGGAGCTGTTTTTT.

This clone was detected once. This rearrangement joins TRBV6-6 to TRBJ2-2; no definite D call. The V gene lost 4 bases and the J gene lost 4 bases, with 4 bases spanning the gap. Germline-derived CDR1 and CDR2 are MNHNY and SVGAGI (reference sequence). The CDR3 sequence is 12 residues long. The CDR3 region is CASSLATGELFF. The CDR3 DNA is TGTGCCAGCAGTTTGGCCACCGGGGAGCTGTTTTTT.

This clone appeared once. The genes are TRBV5-1 and TRBJ1-3; D uncertain. Germline V gene sequence: CDR1 SGHRS, CDR2 YFSETQ. The CDR3 consists of 11 residues. The V and J ends lost 0 bases and 11 bases respectively, with 6 bases between them. This chain's CDR3 is CASSLDNAIYF. DNA for the CDR3: TGCGCCAGCAGCTTGGATAACGCCATATATTTT.

The genes are TRBV2 and TRBJ1-4; D not resolved. The CDR3 spans 12 residues. Trimming took off 7 bases at V and 8 bases at J, with 11 bases between the two ends. The germline CDR1 and CDR2 sequences are SNHLY and FYNNEI. The chain's CDR3 is CASNWVGEKLFF. The CDR3 coding sequence is TGTGCCAGCAACTGGGTAGGGGAAAAACTGTTTTTT.

The chain employs TRBV7-3 and TRBJ1-2, with D perhaps TRBD1 (5 bases). V shed 2 bases and J shed 5 bases, with 12 bases lying between them. The CDR3 is made up of 14 amino acids. Germline CDR1 reads SGHTA; CDR2 reads FQGTGA. CDR3 amino acids: CASSLGGGTYGYTF. The CDR3 DNA follows: TGTGCCAGCAGCTTAGGCGGCGGGACTTATGGCTACACCTTC.

In this sample, this clone turned up a few times. The chain carries TRBV2 and TRBJ1-4, with 9 nucleotides matching TRBD1. This CDR3 contains 15 residues. V gave up 6 bases and J gave up 4 bases; unmatched junction bases: 6. From germline, CDR1 is SNHLY and CDR2 FYNNEI. The CDR3 reads CASRQGAKFNEKLFF. DNA for the CDR3: TGTGCCAGCAGACAGGGGGCCAAATTTAATGAAAAACTGTTTTTT.

This clone has just a few counts. The chain employs TRBV19 and TRBJ2-1, with D uncertain. Deletions cut 3 bases from V and 4 bases from J, with 10 bases between. Germline V lookup: CDR1 LNHDA, CDR2 SQIVND (reference sequence). CDR3 length: 14 residues. CDR3 residues: CASSIWQAYNEQFF. The CDR3 DNA reads TGTGCCAGTAGTATCTGGCAGGCGTACAATGAGCAGTTCTTC.

The rearrangement joins TRBV4-2 to TRBJ2-1, with D possibly being TRBD1 (5 bases). Germline CDR1 LGHNA, CDR2 YNFKEQ. The CDR3 extends over 14 amino acids. Trimming pared 1 base from V and 9 bases from J, leaving 13 bases between. The CDR3 sequence: CASSQVGLQGEQFF. The CDR3 coding sequence is TGTGCCAGCAGCCAAGTAGGCCTCCAGGGTGAGCAGTTCTTC.

This chain connects TRBV15 to TRBJ2-7, with D maybe TRBD1 (5 bases). In germline, CDR1 is LNHNV, CDR2 YYDKDF (reference sequence). The CDR3 extends over 14 amino acids. V lost 0 bases, J lost 4 bases, and 10 bases lay in between. CDR3 amino acids: CATSRDRQGYEQYF. CDR3 DNA sequence: TGTGCCACCAGCAGAGATCGGCAGGGTTACGAGCAGTACTTC.

V usage is TRBV10-3 and J usage is TRBJ2-5; a weak D match, TRBD1 (6 bases). Germline loops: CDR1 ENHRY, CDR2 SYGVKD. V lost 6 bases and J 2 bases, leaving 7 bases between the germline ends. The CDR3 is made up of 12 amino acids. The CDR3 sequence is CAIRDSQETQYF. The DNA of the CDR3 is TGTGCCATCAGGGACAGTCAAGAGACCCAGTACTTC.

The genes are TRBV10-3 and TRBJ1-1; weak D call: TRBD1 (6 bases). The germline CDR1 and CDR2 sequences are ENHRY and SYGVKD. The CDR3 runs to 13 residues. Between the trimmed V and J ends, which lost 11 bases and 1 base, there was a span of 14 bases. CDR3 amino acids: CAAQGQPNTEAFF. The CDR3 DNA sequence: TGTGCCGCACAAGGACAGCCGAACACTGAAGCTTTCTTT.

The chain carries TRBV7-9 and TRBJ2-2, with D perhaps TRBD1 or TRBD2 (5 bases each). V lost 5 bases and J lost 5, with 15 bases in between. Germline V lookup: CDR1 SEHNR, CDR2 FQNEAQ (reference sequence). This CDR3 is built from 15 residues. CDR3 region: CASSPSRGLTGELFF. CDR3 bases: TGTGCCAGCAGCCCTTCCCGGGGCTTAACCGGGGAGCTGTTTTTT.

This clone was observed once. The rearrangement joins TRBV7-8 to TRBJ1-5, with TRBD1 matching 10 bases. This CDR3 comprises 18 residues. Germline lookup yields CDR1 SGHVS and CDR2 FQNEAQ. J was trimmed by 5 bases and V by 5 bases; bases with no gene match: 15. The DNA of the CDR3 is TGTGCCAGCAGCAACCGGGACAGGGGAGTGTTAAGGGATCAGCCCCAGCATTTT. Protein: CASSNRDRGVLRDQPQHF.

This rearrangement joins TRBV6-1 to TRBJ1-5; D gene uncertain. The germline gives CDR1 MNHNS, CDR2 SASEGT. The CDR3 loop spans 14 amino acids. Trimming removed 7 bases at V and 1 base at J, with 11 bases between. The CDR3 nucleotides read TGTGCCAGCAACTTTGGGGAGAGCAATCAGCCCCAGCATTTT. Translating gives CASNFGESNQPQHF.

The chain is built from TRBV7-2 and TRBJ1-2; D not resolved. This CDR3 contains 13 residues. Trimming pared 5 bases from V and 3 bases from J, leaving 10 bases between. Germline values: CDR1 SGHTA, CDR2 FQGNSA. CDR3 sequence: CASSGYRYYGYTF. DNA of the CDR3: TGTGCCAGCAGCGGCTACAGATACTATGGCTACACCTTC.

This chain links TRBV6-5 with TRBJ1-3; 7 nucleotides line up with TRBD1. Germline V lookup: CDR1 MNHEY, CDR2 SVGAGI. This CDR3 comprises 15 residues. The V and J ends lost 6 bases and 3 bases, in that order; junction bases with no gene match: 8. This CDR3 reads CASRPLQGSGNTIYF. CDR3 in DNA: TGTGCCAGCAGGCCGTTACAGGGGAGTGGAAACACCATATATTTT.

The gene calls are TRBV11-2 and TRBJ2-6; 8 bases match TRBD1. With V trimmed by 5 bases and J by 0 bases, 9 bases remained unmatched. The CDR3 contains 18 residues. Germline assignment: CDR1 SGHAT and CDR2 FQNNGV. CDR3 sequence (DNA): TGTGCCAGCAGCCTCCTACAGGGGGTAAACTCTGGGGCCAACGTCCTGACTTTC. It specifies CASSLLQGVNSGANVLTF.

This CDR3 is CASSLGVGRFVGTDTQYF. DNA of the CDR3: TGTGCCAGCAGCTTAGGTGTGGGGCGGTTCGTCGGCACAGATACGCAGTATTTT. The chain has TRBV7-9 and TRBJ2-3; D perhaps matches TRBD1 (5 bases). V gave up 1 base and J gave up 1 base, with 18 bases separating them. Germline loops: CDR1 SEHNR, CDR2 FQNEAQ (reference sequence). CDR3 length: 18 amino acids.

The genes are TRBV7-2 and TRBJ2-7; 14 bases match TRBD2. Germline CDR1 SGHTA, CDR2 FQGNSA. V lost 5 bases to trimming and J lost 6 bases; unmatched junction nucleotides: 9. CDR3 length equals 16 residues. For the CDR3, the DNA is TGTGCCAGCAGCCCGCAGACTAGCGGGGGGGCGAGCGAGCAGTACTTC. Protein: CASSPQTSGGASEQYF. Full variable domain (missing parts from reference TRBV7-2 and TRBJ2-7): GAGVSQSPSNKVTEKGKDVELRCDPISGHTALYWYRQSLGQGLEFLIYFQGNSAPDKSGLPSDRFSAERTGGSVSTLTIQRTQQEDSAVYLCASSPQTSGGASEQYFGPGTRLTVT.